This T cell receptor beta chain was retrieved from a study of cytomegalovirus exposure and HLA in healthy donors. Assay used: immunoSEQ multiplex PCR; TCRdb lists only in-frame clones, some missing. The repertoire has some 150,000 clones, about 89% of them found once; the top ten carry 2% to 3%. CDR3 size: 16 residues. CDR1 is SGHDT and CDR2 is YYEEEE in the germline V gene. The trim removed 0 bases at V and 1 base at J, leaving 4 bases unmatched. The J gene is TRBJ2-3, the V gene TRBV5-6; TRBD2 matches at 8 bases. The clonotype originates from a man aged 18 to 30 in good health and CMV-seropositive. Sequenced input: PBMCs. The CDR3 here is CASSLERGLRTDTQYF. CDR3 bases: TGTGCCAGCAGCTTGGAGCGGGGGCTACGCACAGATACGCAGTATTTT.